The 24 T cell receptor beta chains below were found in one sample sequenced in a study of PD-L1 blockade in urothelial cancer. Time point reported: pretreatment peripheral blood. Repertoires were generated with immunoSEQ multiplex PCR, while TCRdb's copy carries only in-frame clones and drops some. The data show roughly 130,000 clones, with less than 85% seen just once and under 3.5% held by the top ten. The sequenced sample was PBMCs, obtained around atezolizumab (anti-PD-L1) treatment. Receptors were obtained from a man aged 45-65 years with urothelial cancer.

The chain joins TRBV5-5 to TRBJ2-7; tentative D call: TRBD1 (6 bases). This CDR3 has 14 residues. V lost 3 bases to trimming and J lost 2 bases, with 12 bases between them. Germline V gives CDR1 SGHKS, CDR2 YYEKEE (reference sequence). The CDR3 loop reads CASSSRDNTYEQYF. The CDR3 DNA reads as TGTGCCAGCAGCTCCCGGGACAATACCTACGAGCAGTACTTC.

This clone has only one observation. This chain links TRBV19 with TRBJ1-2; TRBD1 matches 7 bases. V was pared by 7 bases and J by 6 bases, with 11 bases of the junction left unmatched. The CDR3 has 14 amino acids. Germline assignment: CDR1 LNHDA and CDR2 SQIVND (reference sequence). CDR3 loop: CASNLQGQRNGYTF. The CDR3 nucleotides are TGTGCCAGTAATTTACAGGGGCAGAGAAATGGCTACACCTTC.

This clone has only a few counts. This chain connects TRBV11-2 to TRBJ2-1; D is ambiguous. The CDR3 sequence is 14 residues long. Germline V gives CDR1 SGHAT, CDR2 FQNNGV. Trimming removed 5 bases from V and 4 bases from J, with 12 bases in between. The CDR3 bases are TGTGCCAGCAGCCGGTCGGCGGAATACAATGAGCAGTTCTTC. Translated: CASSRSAEYNEQFF.

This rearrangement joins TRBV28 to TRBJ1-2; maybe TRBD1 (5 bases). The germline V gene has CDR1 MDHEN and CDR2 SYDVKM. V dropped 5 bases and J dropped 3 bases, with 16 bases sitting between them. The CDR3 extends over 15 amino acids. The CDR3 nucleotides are TGTGCCAGCAGTCCCCCGGGGGGATGGGACTATGGCTACACCTTC. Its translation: CASSPPGGWDYGYTF.

The chain's CDR3 is CATSSWAYRDHSYNEQFF. The CDR3 DNA sequence: TGTGCCACCAGCAGTTGGGCTTACAGGGATCACTCCTACAATGAGCAGTTCTTC. This chain connects TRBV15 to TRBJ2-1, with a possible D match to TRBD1 (6 bases). The V gene's germline CDR1 is LNHNV and CDR2 YYDKDF (reference sequence). The length of the CDR3 is 18 residues. V lost 3 bases and J lost 0, with 18 bases in between. The full variable domain, its missing parts supplied by reference TRBV15 and TRBJ2-1, is DAMVIQNPRYQVTQFGKPVTLSCSQTLNHNVMYWYQQKSSQAPKLLFHYYDKDFNNEADTPDNFQSRRPNTSFCFLDIRSPGLGDTAMYLCATSSWAYRDHSYNEQFFGPGTRLTVL.

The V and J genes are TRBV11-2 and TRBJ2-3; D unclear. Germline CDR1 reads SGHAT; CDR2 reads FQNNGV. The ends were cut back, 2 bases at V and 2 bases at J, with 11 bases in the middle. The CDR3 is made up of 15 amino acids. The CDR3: CASSLSRQYTDTQYF. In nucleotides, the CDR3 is TGTGCCAGCAGCTTAAGCCGCCAATACACAGATACGCAGTATTTT.

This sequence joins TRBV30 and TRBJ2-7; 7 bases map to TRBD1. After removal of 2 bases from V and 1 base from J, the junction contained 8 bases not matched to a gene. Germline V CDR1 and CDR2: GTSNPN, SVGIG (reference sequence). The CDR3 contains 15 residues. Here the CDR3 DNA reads TGTGCCTGGAGTCGACCGGGACAGCTATCCTACGAGCAGTACTTC. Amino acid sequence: CAWSRPGQLSYEQYF.

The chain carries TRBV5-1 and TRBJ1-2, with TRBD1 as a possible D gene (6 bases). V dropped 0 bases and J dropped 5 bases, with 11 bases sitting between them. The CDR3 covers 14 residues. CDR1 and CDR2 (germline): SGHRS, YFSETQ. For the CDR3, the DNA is TGCGCCAGCAGCTTGGATTGGACAGCATATGGCTACACCTTC. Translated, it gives CASSLDWTAYGYTF.

The CDR3 here is CASSVGTADEQYF. CDR3 in DNA: TGTGCCAGCAGCGTTGGGACAGCGGACGAGCAGTACTTC. The V and J genes are TRBV7-9 and TRBJ2-7, with 7 bases matching TRBD1. This CDR3 has 13 amino acids. V lost 5 bases, J lost 5 bases, and 6 bases stayed unmatched. Germline V gene sequence: CDR1 SEHNR, CDR2 FQNEAQ (reference sequence).

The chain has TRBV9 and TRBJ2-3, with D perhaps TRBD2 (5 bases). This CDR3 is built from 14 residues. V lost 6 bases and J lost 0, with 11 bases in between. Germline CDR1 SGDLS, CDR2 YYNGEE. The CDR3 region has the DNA TGTGCCAGCAACGGCGGGCGGAGCACAGATACGCAGTATTTT. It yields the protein CASNGGRSTDTQYF.

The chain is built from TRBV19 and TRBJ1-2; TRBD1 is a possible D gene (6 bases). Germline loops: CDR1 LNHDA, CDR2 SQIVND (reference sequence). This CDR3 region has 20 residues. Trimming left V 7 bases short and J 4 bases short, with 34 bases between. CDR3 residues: CASTQRGARAGGTRFYGYTF. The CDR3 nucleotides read TGTGCCAGTACCCAGCGGGGGGCACGGGCAGGAGGGACTAGATTCTATGGCTACACCTTC.

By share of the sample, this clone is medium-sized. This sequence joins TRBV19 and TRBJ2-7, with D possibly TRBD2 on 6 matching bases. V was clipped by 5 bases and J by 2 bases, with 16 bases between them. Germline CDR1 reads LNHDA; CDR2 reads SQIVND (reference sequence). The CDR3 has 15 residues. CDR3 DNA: TGTGCCAGTAGTGGCTCCTGGGACTTACCCTACGAGCAGTACTTC. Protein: CASSGSWDLPYEQYF.

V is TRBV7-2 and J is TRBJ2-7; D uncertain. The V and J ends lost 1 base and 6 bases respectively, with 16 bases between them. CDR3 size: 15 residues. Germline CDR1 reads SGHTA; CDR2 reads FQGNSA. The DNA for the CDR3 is TGTGCCAGCAGCTTAGGTGCGGAACGCATATCCGAGCAGTACTTC. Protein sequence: CASSLGAERISEQYF. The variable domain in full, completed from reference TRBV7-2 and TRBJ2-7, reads GAGVSQSPSNKVTEKGKDVELRCDPISGHTALYWYRQSLGQGLEFLIYFQGNSAPDKSGLPSDRFSAERTGGSVSTLTIQRTQQEDSAVYLCASSLGAERISEQYFGPGTRLTVT.

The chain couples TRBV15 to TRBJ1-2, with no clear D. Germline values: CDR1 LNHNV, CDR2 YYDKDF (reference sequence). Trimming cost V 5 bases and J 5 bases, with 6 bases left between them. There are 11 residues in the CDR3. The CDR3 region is CATSSGYGYTF. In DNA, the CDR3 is TGTGCCACCAGCTCCGGGTATGGCTACACCTTC.

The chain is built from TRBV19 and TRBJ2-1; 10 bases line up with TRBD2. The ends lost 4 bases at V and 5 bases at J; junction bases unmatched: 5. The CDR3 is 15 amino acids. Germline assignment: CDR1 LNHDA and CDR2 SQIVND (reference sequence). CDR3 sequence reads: CASSTGTSGDNEQFF. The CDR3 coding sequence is TGTGCCAGTAGTACCGGAACTAGCGGGGACAATGAGCAGTTCTTC.

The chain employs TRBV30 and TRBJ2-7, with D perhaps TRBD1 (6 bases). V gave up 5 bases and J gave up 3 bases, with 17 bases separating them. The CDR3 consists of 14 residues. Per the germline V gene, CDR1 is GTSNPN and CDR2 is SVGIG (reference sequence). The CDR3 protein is CAWAGDTKFYEQYF. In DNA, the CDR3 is TGTGCCTGGGCAGGGGACACTAAATTCTACGAGCAGTACTTC.

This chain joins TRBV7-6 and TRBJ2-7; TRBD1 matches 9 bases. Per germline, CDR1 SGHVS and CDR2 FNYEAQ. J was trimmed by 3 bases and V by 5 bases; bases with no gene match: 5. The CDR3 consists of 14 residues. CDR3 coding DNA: TGTGCCAGCAGCCTCGGGACAGGGCTCTACGAGCAGTACTTC. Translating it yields CASSLGTGLYEQYF.

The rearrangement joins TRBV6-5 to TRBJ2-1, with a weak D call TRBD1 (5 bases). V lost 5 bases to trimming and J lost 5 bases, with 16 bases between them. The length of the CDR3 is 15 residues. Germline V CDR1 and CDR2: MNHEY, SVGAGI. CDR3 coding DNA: TGTGCCAGCAGTCGTCGGACACCCGTACACAATGAGCAGTTCTTC. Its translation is CASSRRTPVHNEQFF.

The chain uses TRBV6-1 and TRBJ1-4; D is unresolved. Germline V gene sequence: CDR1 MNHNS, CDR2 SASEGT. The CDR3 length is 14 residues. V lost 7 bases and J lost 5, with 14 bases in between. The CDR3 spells CASKRGSSNEKLFF. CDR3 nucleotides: TGTGCCAGCAAGCGCGGATCCTCAAATGAAAAACTGTTTTTT.

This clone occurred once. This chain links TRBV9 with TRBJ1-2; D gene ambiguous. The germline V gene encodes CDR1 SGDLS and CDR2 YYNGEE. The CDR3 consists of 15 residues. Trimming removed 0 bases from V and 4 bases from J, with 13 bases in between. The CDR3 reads CASSVGSGKSYGYTF. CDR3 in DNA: TGTGCCAGCAGCGTAGGGAGCGGGAAAAGCTATGGCTACACCTTC.

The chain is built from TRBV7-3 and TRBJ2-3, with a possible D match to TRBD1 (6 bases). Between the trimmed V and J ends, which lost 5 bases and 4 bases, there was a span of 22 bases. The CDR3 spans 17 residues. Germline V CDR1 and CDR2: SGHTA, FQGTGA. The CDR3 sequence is CASSRNPQGNGADTQYF. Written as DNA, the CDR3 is TGTGCCAGCAGCCGAAACCCACAGGGAAATGGGGCAGATACGCAGTATTTT.

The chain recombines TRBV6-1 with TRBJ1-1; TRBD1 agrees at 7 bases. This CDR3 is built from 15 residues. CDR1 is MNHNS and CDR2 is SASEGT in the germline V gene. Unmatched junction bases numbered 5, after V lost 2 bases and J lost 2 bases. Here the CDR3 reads CASSEYWTGNTEAFF. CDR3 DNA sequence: TGTGCCAGCAGTGAATACTGGACAGGCAACACTGAAGCTTTCTTT.

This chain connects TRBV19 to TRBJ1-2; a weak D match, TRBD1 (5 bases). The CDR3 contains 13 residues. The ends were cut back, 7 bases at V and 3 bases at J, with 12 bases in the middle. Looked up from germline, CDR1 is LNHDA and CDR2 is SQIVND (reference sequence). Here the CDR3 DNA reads TGTGCCAGTACCTCCGACAGATACTATGGCTACACCTTC. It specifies CASTSDRYYGYTF. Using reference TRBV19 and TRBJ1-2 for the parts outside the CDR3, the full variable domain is DGGITQSPKYLFRKEGQNVTLSCEQNLNHDAMYWYRQDPGQGLRLIYYSQIVNDFQKGDIAEGYSVSREKKESFPLTVTSAQKNPTAFYLCASTSDRYYGYTFGSGTRLTVV.

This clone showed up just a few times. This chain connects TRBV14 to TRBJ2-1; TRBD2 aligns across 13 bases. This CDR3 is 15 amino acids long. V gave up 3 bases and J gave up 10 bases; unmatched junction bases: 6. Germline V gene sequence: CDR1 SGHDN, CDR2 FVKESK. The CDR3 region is CASSHGLAGAREQFF. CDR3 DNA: TGTGCCAGCAGCCACGGACTAGCGGGAGCTCGGGAGCAGTTCTTC.